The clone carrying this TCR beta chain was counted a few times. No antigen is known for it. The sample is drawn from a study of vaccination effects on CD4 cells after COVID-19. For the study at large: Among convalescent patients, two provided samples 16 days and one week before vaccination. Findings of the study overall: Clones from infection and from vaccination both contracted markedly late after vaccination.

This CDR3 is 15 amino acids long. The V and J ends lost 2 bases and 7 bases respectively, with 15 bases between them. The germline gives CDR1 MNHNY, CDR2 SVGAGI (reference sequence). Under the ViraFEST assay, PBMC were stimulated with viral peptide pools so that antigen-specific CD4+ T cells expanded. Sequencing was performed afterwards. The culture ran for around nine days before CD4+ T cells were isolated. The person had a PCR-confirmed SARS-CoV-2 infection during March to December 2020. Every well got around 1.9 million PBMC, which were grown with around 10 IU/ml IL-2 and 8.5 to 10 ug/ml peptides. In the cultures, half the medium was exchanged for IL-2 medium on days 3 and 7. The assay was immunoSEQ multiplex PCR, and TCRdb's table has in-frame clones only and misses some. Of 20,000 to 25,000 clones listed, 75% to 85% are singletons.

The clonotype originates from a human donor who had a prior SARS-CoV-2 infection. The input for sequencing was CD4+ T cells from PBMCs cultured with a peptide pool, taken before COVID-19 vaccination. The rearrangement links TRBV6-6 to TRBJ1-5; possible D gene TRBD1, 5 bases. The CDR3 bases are TGTGCCAGCAGTTACCAGCCTGAACAGGTACAGCCCCAGCATTTT. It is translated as CASSYQPEQVQPQHF.